This T cell receptor (beta chain) is from a study of T cell repertoires in aging, cancer and after chemotherapy. Whole-study findings and limits: In each cancer cohort, median generation probability increased across chemotherapy, suggesting thymic output rebounded.

The CDR3 runs 15 residues. From germline, CDR1 is KGHSH and CDR2 LQKENI. Trimming removed 6 bases from V and 10 bases from J; junction bases left unmatched: 12. TCR beta rearrangements were amplified from peripheral blood genomic DNA. In this sample, this clonotype is medium-sized. What it binds is not known. Rearranged V-D-J TRB sequences were amplified with a mixed TRB-A/B primer pool. TCRdb re-called the multiplex PCR reads through MiXCR, storing one row per CDR3 protein. The top ten clones hold roughly 2.7% of a sample with about 6,400 distinct CDR3 sequences, about 19% of them seen once. The V gene is TRBV18, the J gene TRBJ1-6; the match to TRBD1 covers 7 bases. The sequenced material came from blood. The clonotype was recovered from a human donor with a blood cancer. This chain's CDR3 is CASSSDRTVGSPLHF. As DNA, the CDR3 is TGTGCCAGCTCGTCGGACAGGACAGTCGGGTCACCCCTCCACTTT.